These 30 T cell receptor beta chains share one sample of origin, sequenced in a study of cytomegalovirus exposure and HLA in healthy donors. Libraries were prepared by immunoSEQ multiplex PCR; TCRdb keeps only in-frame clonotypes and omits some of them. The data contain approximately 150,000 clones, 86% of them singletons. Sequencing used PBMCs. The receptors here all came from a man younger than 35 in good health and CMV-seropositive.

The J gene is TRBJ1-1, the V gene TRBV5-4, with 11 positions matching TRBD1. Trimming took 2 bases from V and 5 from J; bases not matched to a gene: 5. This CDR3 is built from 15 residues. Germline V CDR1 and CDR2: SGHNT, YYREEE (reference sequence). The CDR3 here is CASSFPGQGGTEAFF. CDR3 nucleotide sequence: TGTGCCAGCAGCTTTCCGGGACAGGGGGGGACTGAAGCTTTCTTT.

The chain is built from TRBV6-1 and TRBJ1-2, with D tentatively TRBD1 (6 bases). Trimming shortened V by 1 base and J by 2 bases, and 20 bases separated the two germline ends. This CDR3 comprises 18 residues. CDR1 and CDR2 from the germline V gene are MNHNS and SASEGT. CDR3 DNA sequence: TGTGCCAGCAGTGAAGTCGAGGGTGGTACAGGGACCAACTATGGCTACACCTTC. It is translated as CASSEVEGGTGTNYGYTF.

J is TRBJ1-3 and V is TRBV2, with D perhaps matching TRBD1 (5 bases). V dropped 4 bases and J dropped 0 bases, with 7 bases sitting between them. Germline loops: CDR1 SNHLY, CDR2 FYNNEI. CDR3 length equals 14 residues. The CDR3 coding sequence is TGTGCCAGCAGTGGACAGCTCTCTGGAAACACCATATATTTT. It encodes CASSGQLSGNTIYF.

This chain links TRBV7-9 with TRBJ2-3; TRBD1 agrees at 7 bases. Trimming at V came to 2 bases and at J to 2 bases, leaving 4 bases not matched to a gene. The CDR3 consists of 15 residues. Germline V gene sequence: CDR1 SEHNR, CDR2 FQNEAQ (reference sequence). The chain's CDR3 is CASSLYRGYTDTQYF. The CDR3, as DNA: TGTGCCAGCAGCTTATACAGGGGCTACACAGATACGCAGTATTTT.

CDR3: CASSLARTGEWEKLFF. In DNA, the CDR3 is TGTGCCAGCAGTCTAGCCCGGACAGGGGAATGGGAAAAACTGTTTTTT. V and J are TRBV27 and TRBJ1-4; 9 nucleotides align to TRBD1. There are 16 residues in the CDR3. Per the germline V gene, CDR1 is MNHEY and CDR2 is SMNVEV (reference sequence). Trimming took 5 bases from V and 8 from J; bases not matched to a gene: 12.

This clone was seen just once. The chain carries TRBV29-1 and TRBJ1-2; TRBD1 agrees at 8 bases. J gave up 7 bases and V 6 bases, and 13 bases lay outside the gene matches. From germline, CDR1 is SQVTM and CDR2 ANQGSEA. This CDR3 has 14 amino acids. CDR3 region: CSVVDGQGLRGYTF. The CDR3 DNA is TGCAGCGTAGTAGACGGACAGGGTTTGCGTGGCTACACCTTC.

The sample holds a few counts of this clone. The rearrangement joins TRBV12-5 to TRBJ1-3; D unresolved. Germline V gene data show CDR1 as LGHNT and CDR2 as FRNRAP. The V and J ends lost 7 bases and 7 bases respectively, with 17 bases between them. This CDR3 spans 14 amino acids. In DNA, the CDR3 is TGTGCTAGTGACACTCCGCGAGGGCGGAACACCATATATTTT. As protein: CASDTPRGRNTIYF.

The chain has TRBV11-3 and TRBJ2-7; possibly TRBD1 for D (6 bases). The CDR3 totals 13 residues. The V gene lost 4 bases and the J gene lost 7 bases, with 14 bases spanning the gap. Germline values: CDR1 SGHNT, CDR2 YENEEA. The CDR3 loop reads CASSSPPGTEQYF. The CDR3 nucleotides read TGTGCCAGCAGCTCCCCACCCGGGACAGAGCAGTACTTC.

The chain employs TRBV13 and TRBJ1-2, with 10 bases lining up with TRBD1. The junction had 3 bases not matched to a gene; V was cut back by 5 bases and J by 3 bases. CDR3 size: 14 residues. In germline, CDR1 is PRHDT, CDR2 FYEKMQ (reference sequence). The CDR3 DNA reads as TGTGCCAGCAGCCGGGACAGGGGAGACTATGGCTACACCTTC. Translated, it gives CASSRDRGDYGYTF.

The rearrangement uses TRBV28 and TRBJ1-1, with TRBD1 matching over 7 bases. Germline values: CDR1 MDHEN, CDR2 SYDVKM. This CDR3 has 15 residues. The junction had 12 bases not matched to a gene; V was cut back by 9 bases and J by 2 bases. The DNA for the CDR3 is TGTGCCAGTACATACTACAGGGGCCCAAACACTGAAGCTTTCTTT. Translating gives CASTYYRGPNTEAFF.

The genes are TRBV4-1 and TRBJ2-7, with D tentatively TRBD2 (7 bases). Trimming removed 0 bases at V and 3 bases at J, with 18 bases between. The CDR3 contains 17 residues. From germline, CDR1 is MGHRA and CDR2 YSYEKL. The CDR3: CASSQDPLGGANYEQYF. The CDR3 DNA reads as TGCGCCAGCAGCCAAGATCCCTTGGGGGGGGCCAACTACGAGCAGTACTTC.

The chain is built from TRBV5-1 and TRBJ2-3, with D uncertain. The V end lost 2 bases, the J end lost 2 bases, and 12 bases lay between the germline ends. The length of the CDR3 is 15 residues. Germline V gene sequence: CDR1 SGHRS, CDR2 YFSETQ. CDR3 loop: CASSFYKPSTDTQYF. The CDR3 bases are TGCGCCAGCAGCTTCTATAAGCCGTCCACAGATACGCAGTATTTT. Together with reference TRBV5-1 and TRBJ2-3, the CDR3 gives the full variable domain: KAGVTQTPRYLIKTRGQQVTLSCSPISGHRSVSWYQQTPGQGLQFLFEYFSETQRNKGNFPGRFSGRQFSNSRSEMNVSTLELGDSALYLCASSFYKPSTDTQYFGPGTRLTVL.

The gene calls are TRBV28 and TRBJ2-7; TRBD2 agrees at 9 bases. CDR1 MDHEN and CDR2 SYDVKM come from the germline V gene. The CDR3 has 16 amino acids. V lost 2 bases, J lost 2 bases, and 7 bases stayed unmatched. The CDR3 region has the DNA TGTGCCAGCAGTTTAGGGCTTGCGGGAGGGACCTACGAGCAGTACTTC. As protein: CASSLGLAGGTYEQYF.

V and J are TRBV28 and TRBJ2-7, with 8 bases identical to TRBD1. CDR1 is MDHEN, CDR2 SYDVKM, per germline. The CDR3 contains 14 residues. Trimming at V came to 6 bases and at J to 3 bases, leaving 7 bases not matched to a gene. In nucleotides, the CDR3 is TGTGCCAGCAGAAACCCAGGGGGCAGCTACGAGCAGTACTTC. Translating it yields CASRNPGGSYEQYF.

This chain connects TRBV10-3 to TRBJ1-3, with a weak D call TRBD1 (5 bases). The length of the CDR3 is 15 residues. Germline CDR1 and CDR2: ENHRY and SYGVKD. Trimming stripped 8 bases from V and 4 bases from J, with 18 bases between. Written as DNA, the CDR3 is TGTGCCATCCGGTGGGGCCAAGTGTCCGGAAACACCATATATTTT. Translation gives CAIRWGQVSGNTIYF.

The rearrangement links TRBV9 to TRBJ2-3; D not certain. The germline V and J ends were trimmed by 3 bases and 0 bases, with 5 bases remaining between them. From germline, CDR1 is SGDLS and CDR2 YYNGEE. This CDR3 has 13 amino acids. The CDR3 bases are TGTGCCAGCAGCGGTTTAAGCACAGATACGCAGTATTTT. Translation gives CASSGLSTDTQYF.

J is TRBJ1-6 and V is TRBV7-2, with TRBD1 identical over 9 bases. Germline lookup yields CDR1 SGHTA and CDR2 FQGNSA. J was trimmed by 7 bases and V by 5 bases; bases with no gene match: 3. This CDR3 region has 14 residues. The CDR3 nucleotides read TGTGCCAGCAGCCTTGACAGGGGGAATTCACCCCTCCACTTT. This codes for CASSLDRGNSPLHF.

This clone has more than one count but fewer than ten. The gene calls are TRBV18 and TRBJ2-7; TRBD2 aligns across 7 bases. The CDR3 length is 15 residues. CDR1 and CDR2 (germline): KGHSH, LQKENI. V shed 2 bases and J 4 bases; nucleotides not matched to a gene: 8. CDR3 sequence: CASSPAAGDEYEQYF. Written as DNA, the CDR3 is TGTGCCAGCTCACCAGCCGCGGGAGACGAGTACGAGCAGTACTTC.

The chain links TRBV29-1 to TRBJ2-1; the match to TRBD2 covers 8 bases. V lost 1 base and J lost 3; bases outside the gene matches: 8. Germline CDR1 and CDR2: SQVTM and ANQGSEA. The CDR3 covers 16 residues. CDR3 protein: CSVEAGSGTHYNEQFF. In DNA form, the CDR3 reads TGCAGCGTTGAAGCGGGTAGCGGGACGCACTACAATGAGCAGTTCTTC.

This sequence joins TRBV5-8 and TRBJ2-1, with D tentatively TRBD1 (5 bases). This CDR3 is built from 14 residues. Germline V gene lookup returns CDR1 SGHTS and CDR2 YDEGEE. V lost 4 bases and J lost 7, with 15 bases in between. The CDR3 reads CASSLGHQANEQFF. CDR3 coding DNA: TGTGCCAGCAGCCTTGGACACCAGGCGAATGAGCAGTTCTTC.

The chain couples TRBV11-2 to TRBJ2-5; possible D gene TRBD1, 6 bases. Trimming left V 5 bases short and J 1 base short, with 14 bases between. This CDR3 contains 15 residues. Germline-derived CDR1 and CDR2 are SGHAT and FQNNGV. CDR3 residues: CASSPLGATQETQYF. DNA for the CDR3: TGTGCCAGCAGCCCCTTGGGGGCGACCCAAGAGACCCAGTACTTC.

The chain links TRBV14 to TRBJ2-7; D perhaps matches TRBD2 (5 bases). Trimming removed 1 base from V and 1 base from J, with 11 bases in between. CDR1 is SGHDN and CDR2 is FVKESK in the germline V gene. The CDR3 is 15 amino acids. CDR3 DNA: TGTGCCAGCAGCCAAGGGATTGGGAGTTCCTACGAGCAGTACTTC. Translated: CASSQGIGSSYEQYF.

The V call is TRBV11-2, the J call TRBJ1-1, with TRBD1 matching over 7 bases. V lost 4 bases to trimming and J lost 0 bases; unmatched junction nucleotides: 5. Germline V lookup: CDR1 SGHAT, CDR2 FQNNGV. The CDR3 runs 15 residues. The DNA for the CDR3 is TGTGCCAGCAGCTCAGGGGGGAGAATGAACACTGAAGCTTTCTTT. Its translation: CASSSGGRMNTEAFF. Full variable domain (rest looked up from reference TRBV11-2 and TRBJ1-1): EAGVAQSPRYKIIEKRQSVAFWCNPISGHATLYWYQQILGQGPKLLIQFQNNGVVDDSQLPKDRFSAERLKGVDSTLKIQPAKLEDSAVYLCASSSGGRMNTEAFFGQGTRLTVV.

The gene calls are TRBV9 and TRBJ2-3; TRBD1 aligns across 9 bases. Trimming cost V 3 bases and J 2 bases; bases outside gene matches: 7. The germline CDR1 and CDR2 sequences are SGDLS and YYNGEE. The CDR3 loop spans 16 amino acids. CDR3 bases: TGTGCCAGCAGCGCCCAGGGGACAGGGTACACAGATACGCAGTATTTT. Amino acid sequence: CASSAQGTGYTDTQYF. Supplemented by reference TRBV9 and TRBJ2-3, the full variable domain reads DSGVTQTPKHLITATGQRVTLRCSPRSGDLSVYWYQQSLDQGLQFLIQYYNGEERAKGNILERFSAQQFPDLHSELNLSSLELGDSALYFCASSAQGTGYTDTQYFGPGTRLTVL.

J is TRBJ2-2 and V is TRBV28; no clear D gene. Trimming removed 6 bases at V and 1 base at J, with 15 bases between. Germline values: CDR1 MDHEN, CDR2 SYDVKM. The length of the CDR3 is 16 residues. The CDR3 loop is CASSPFVVKNTGELFF. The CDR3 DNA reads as TGTGCCAGCAGCCCCTTTGTTGTTAAGAACACCGGGGAGCTGTTTTTT.

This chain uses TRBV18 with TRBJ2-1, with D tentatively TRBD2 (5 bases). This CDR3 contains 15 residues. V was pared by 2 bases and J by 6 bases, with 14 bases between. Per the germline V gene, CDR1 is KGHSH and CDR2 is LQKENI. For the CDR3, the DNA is TGTGCCAGCTCACCAAGAGGGAGTGAGGGCAATGAGCAGTTCTTC. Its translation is CASSPRGSEGNEQFF.

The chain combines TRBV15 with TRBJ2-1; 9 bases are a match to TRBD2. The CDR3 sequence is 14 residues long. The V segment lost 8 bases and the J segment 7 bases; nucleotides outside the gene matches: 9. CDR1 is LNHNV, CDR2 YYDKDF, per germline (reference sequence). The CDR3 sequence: CATLPAGGINEQFF. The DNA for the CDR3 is TGTGCCACCCTGCCAGCGGGAGGTATAAATGAGCAGTTCTTC.

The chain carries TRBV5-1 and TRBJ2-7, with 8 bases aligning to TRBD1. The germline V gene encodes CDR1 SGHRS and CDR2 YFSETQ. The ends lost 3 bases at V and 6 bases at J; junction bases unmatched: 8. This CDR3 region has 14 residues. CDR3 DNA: TGCGCCAGCAGCTCCCCGACAGGGGCCCTCGAGCAGTACTTC. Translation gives CASSSPTGALEQYF.

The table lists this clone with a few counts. CDR3 bases: TGTGCCAGCAGCCCGCCCGGGGGAAACACTGAAGCTTTCTTT. Amino acids: CASSPPGGNTEAFF. J is TRBJ1-1 and V is TRBV7-9; tentatively, D is TRBD1 (5 bases). The CDR3 consists of 14 residues. In germline, CDR1 is SEHNR, CDR2 FQNEAQ (reference sequence). The V gene lost 5 bases and the J gene lost 2 bases, with 12 bases spanning the gap.

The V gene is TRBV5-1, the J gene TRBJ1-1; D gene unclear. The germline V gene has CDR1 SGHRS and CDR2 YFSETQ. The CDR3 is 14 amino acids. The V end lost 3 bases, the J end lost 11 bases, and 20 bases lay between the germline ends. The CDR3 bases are TGCGCCAGCAGCTCCTCGGAGGCGTCACTCTATGCTTTCTTT. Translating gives CASSSSEASLYAFF.